A selection of T cell receptor beta chains follows, all from one sample in a study of OX40 agonist ivuxolimab in advanced cancers. Sequencing was performed with immunoSEQ multiplex PCR; in TCRdb, only in-frame clones are kept and a portion is missing. The repertoire consists of just under 20,000 clones, with over 75% occurring once and the leading ten covering around 30%. Specimen: CD4+ or CD8+ T cells sorted from blood, collected in a trial of the OX40 agonist ivuxolimab. All receptors derive from an adult with an advanced solid tumor such as melanoma, head and neck, liver or kidney cancer. The CDR3 runs from the conserved cysteine through the conserved F or W. D genes are given only for firm matches. Size is stated for part of the rows, as once, few or many counts, or as a class when the clone is expanded.

V gene,J gene,D gene,clone size,CDR3 DNA,CDR3 protein
TRBV11-1,TRBJ1-1,.,.,TGTGCCAGCAGCCTCGATATGGGGGAGAACACTGAAGCTTTCTTT,CASSLDMGENTEAFF
TRBV18,TRBJ1-1,.,few,TGTGCCAGCTCAAAGACAGTTGACACTGAAGCTTTCTTT,CASSKTVDTEAFF
TRBV7-9,TRBJ1-4,.,.,TGTGCCAGCAGCTCGGAGACAGAACTACTGTTTTTT,CASSSETELLFF
TRBV10-2,TRBJ2-6,.,few,TGCGCCAGCAGTGATCGGTCGAGCCATTCTGGGGCCAACGTCCTGACTTTC,CASSDRSSHSGANVLTF
TRBV9,TRBJ1-3,.,.,TGTGCCAGCAGCGTAGCTACTTGGCAGACCCCGGGAAACACCATATATTTT,CASSVATWQTPGNTIYF
TRBV11-2,TRBJ1-3,.,once,TGTGCCAGCAGCTTCGCCAGGGGACGTGGAAACACCATATATTTT,CASSFARGRGNTIYF
TRBV11-1,TRBJ2-7,.,few,TGTGCCAGCAGCCCGAGGAGGAGCTCCTACGAGCAGTACTTC,CASSPRRSSYEQYF
TRBV6-1,TRBJ2-7,.,.,TGTGCCAGCAGTGAAGTGTCATTCCTTTTC,CASSEVSFLF
TRBV29-1,TRBJ1-2,.,.,TGCAGCGTTGACTCGGGGGTGAATGGCTACACCTTC,CSVDSGVNGYTF
TRBV5-6,TRBJ1-1,.,.,TGTGCCAGCAGCCGACAGGCGGGAACTGAAGCTTTCTTT,CASSRQAGTEAFF
TRBV27,TRBJ2-1,.,.,TGTGCCAGCAGTTACTCGGGTGGCAATGAGCAGTTCTTC,CASSYSGGNEQFF
TRBV9,TRBJ2-7,TRBD1,.,TGTGCCAGCAGCGTAGGGCAGGGGGCCGTCGAGCAGTACTTC,CASSVGQGAVEQYF
TRBV10-1,TRBJ2-2,.,once,TGCGCCAGCAGTGAGACGGCAGGGAACACCGGGGAGCTGTTTTTT,CASSETAGNTGELFF
TRBV28,TRBJ2-2,TRBD2,once,TGTGCCAGCAGGCGGGAGCGGGAGCCTTTAATGAACACCGGGGAGCTGTTTTTT,CASRREREPLMNTGELFF
TRBV19,TRBJ2-5,.,.,TGTGCCAGTAGTCCCCGGGAGAGATTGGGAGAGACCCAGTACTTC,CASSPRERLGETQYF
TRBV19,TRBJ2-7,TRBD2,.,TGTGCCAGTAGTAGGGGGGAGGGACTGAGGACTGACGAGCAGTACTTC,CASSRGEGLRTDEQYF
TRBV9,TRBJ2-2,TRBD2,few,TGTGCCAGCAGCACACCCGGGATAGGGGGACTAGGCTCCGGGGAGCTGTTTTTT,CASSTPGIGGLGSGELFF
TRBV7-9,TRBJ1-2,.,.,TGTGCCAGCAGCATAGACCAGTCCCCAACTTATGGCTACACCTTC,CASSIDQSPTYGYTF
TRBV11-2,TRBJ2-1,TRBD2,once,TGTGCCAGCAGCTCGCAGGCTAGCGGGTACAATGAGCAGTTCTTC,CASSSQASGYNEQFF
TRBV28,TRBJ2-3,.,.,TGTGCCAGCAGTTTAACGAGCGGAGGCACAGATACGCAGTATTTT,CASSLTSGGTDTQYF
TRBV19,TRBJ2-2,.,.,TGTGCCAGTAGGAACAGGGGAGGCCAGGGCACCGGGGAGCTGTTTTTT,CASRNRGGQGTGELFF
TRBV5-1,TRBJ2-3,TRBD2,.,TGCGCCAGCAGCTCCTTACGCGGGGGAAGGGGCACAGATACGCAGTATTTT,CASSSLRGGRGTDTQYF
TRBV19,TRBJ1-2,.,.,TGTGCCAGTACCCCGAGAGTGGGTGGCTACACCTTC,CASTPRVGGYTF
TRBV19,TRBJ1-1,.,.,TGTGCCAGTAGGGTGGATTCGGACACTGAAGCTTTCTTT,CASRVDSDTEAFF
TRBV28,TRBJ2-5,.,.,TGTGCCAGCAGTTTGGGGGACTCCACAGAGACCCAGTACTTC,CASSLGDSTETQYF
TRBV19,TRBJ2-1,TRBD2,.,TGTGCCAGTAGGATGAGCGGGGGCCTCTCCTACAATGAGCAGTTCTTC,CASRMSGGLSYNEQFF
TRBV19,TRBJ2-5,TRBD2,.,TGTGCCAGTAGTCCTAGACGGACTAGCGGGAGAGGGACGGGAGAGACCCAGTACTTC,CASSPRRTSGRGTGETQYF
TRBV27,TRBJ1-4,.,.,TGTGCCAGCAGTTTAGTGGCCGGGGCTAATGAAAAACTGTTTTTT,CASSLVAGANEKLFF
TRBV13,TRBJ2-1,TRBD2,.,TGTGCCAGCAGCTTATCACCCCCTTTAGCGGGGGCAAACAATGAGCAGTTCTTC,CASSLSPPLAGANNEQFF
TRBV4-2,TRBJ2-3,TRBD2,.,TGTGCCAGCAGCTTAGAGTTTAGCGGGAGCCCGTATACGCAGTATTTT,CASSLEFSGSPYTQYF
TRBV13,TRBJ1-1,.,.,TGTGCCAGCAGCTTATTAGGGAACACTGAAGCTTTCTTT,CASSLLGNTEAFF
TRBV25-1,TRBJ2-3,.,.,TGTGCCAGCAGTGAATTCTCAGATACGCAGTATTTT,CASSEFSDTQYF
TRBV9,TRBJ2-1,TRBD1,.,TGTGCCAGCAGCGTAGTGGACGGGACAGTAAGCTACAATGAGCAGTTCTTC,CASSVVDGTVSYNEQFF
TRBV7-9,TRBJ2-3,TRBD2,.,TGTGCCAGCAGCGATGGTGTAGCGGGGGGCGGGGCAGATACGCAGTATTTT,CASSDGVAGGGADTQYF
TRBV4-1,TRBJ2-3,TRBD2,.,TGCGCCAGCAGCCAACCGACTAGCGGGGGGGAAGATACGCAGTATTTT,CASSQPTSGGEDTQYF
TRBV6-1,TRBJ2-1,.,.,TGTGCCAGCAGTGATCAGTCTTTCACAACCGTCTACAATGAGCAGTTCTTC,CASSDQSFTTVYNEQFF
TRBV28,TRBJ1-2,.,.,TGTGCCAGCAGTTCCCGGGGGGGTGGCTACACCTTC,CASSSRGGGYTF
TRBV5-1,TRBJ2-7,TRBD1,once,TGCGCCAGCACCCCCGGACAGGGAAAAAACGAGCAGTACTTC,CASTPGQGKNEQYF